The rows below give T cell receptor beta chains drawn from one sample of a study of human T cells and chemical hapten exposure. TCRdb reprocessed the RACE reads via MiXCR and lists one record per CDR3 protein. The sample holds roughly 36,000 distinct CDR3 sequences; about 9.3% are singletons and the top ten take 25% to 35%. The sequences come from whole blood, collected in connection with sensitization to the hapten diphenylcyclopropenone (DPC). These TCRs come from a middle-aged man with alopecia areata. Some clones in this sample may be carry-over from other donors' samples. Both conserved end residues are part of each CDR3.

TRBV18	TRBJ2-1	CASSPLGTTLNEQFF
TRBV7-2	TRBJ1-6	CASSLVQGADNSPLHF
TRBV5-1	TRBJ2-5	CASTPGTGKETQYF
TRBV5-1	TRBJ1-3	CASSLQGIDSGNTIYF
TRBV20-1	TRBJ1-4	CSARVSRVGEKLFF
TRBV7-2	TRBJ2-7	CASSLGGLARTYEQYF
TRBV7-8	TRBJ2-7	CASSWTGGGSYEQYF
TRBV4-1	TRBJ2-7	CASSLGTGSYEQYF
TRBV11-2	TRBJ2-3	CASSLSVGSGSDTQYF
TRBV11-3	TRBJ2-1	CASSLDGLGYEQFF
TRBV20-1	TRBJ2-6	CSAHASGRASGANVLTF
TRBV18	TRBJ2-5	CASSPRDQETQYF
TRBV28	TRBJ2-7	CASSTRTSGRGQLDEQYF
TRBV4-3	TRBJ2-7	CASSQDLRGAYEQYF
TRBV5-1	TRBJ2-1	CASSLPAGPRDEQFF
TRBV12-3/TRBV12-4	TRBJ2-2	CASSPRDHNTGELFF
TRBV18	TRBJ2-3	CASSPPPGGVTDTQYF
TRBV5-5	TRBJ2-5	CASSFGKPSGAYQETQYF
TRBV18	TRBJ1-3	CASSLSGTAGNTIYF
TRBV18	TRBJ2-3	CASSPRRGVGDTQYF
TRBV4-2	TRBJ2-2	CASSQNLQVWSNTGELFF
TRBV7-7	TRBJ2-1	CASSSTSGSSYNEQFF
TRBV9	TRBJ2-7	CASSGETRPHEQYF
TRBV20-1	TRBJ2-3	CSATIGRIDTQYF
TRBV25-1	TRBJ2-1	CASSDGAGGPSYNEQFF
TRBV18	TRBJ2-1	CASSPDLSSYNEQFF
TRBV27	TRBJ2-7	CASSLIGGSAYEQYF
TRBV7-9	TRBJ1-2	CASSPWDRDDYGYTF
TRBV6-1	TRBJ2-7	CASSDTGGPYEQYF